One and the same sample provided the 3 T cell receptor beta chains below, sequenced in a study of PD-1 blockade in classical Hodgkin lymphoma. Specified time point: cycle 4 day 1 (C4D1), after more than 5 weeks of nivolumab. Each of the patients experienced relapse following autologous stem cell transplantation, and their brentuximab vedotin exposure differed. Researchers pulled CD8+ T cells out of thawed PBMCs using magnetic negative selection. The protocol was immunoSEQ multiplex PCR, while the TCRdb copy is restricted to in-frame clones and leaves out a portion. The repertoire holds around 19,000 clones, with more than 80% as singletons. Sequencing used CD8+ T cells from blood, obtained before the fourth cycle of nivolumab. The source is a human donor with classical Hodgkin lymphoma.

This chain uses TRBV30 with TRBJ1-1; possibly TRBD1 for D (5 bases). Trimming shortened V by 4 bases and J by 3 bases, and 18 bases separated the two germline ends. The CDR3 consists of 15 residues. Looked up from germline, CDR1 is GTSNPN and CDR2 is SVGIG (reference sequence). The CDR3 protein is CAWTTPLAGHTEAFF. Written as DNA, the CDR3 is TGTGCCTGGACCACCCCCCTCGCGGGACACACTGAAGCTTTCTTT.

V is TRBV19 and J is TRBJ2-5; no definite D call. CDR1 and CDR2 from the germline V gene are LNHDA and SQIVND (reference sequence). The V end was cut by 8 bases, the J end by 5 bases, with 6 bases between. The CDR3 consists of 10 residues. This CDR3 reads CASWSETQYF. As DNA, the CDR3 is TGTGCCAGTTGGTCGGAGACCCAGTACTTC.

This rearrangement joins TRBV7-9 to TRBJ1-1; D is unclear. The V gene lost 4 bases and the J gene lost 5 bases, with 14 bases spanning the gap. This CDR3 region has 14 residues. Germline CDR1 reads SEHNR; CDR2 reads FQNEAQ (reference sequence). The CDR3 nucleotides are TGTGCCAGCAGCTCCTCGGGCAGCCCGACTGAAGCTTTCTTT. It yields the protein CASSSSGSPTEAFF.